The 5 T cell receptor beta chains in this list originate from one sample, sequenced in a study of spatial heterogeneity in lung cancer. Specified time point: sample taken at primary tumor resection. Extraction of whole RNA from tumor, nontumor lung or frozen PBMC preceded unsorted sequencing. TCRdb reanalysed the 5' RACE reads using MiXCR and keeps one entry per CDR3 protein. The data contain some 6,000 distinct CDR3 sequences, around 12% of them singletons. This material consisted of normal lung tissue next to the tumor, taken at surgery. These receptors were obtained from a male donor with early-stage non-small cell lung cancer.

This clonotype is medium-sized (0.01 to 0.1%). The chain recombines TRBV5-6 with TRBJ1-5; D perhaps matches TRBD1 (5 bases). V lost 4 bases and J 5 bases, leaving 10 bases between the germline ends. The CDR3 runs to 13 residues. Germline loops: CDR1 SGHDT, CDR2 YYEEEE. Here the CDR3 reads CASSLDRDQPQHF. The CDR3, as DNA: TGTGCCAGCAGCCTCGACAGAGATCAGCCCCAGCATTTT.

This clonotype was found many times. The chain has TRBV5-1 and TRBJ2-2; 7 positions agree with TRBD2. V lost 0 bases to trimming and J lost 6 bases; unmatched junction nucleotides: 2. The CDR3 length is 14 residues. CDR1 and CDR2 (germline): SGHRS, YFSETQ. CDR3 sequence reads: CASSLVTSAGELFF. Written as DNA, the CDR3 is TGCGCCAGCAGCTTGGTCACTAGCGCCGGGGAGCTGTTTTTT.

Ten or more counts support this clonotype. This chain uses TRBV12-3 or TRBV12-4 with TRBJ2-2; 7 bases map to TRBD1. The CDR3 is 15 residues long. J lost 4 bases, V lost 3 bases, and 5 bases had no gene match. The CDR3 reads CASSFRQGITGELFF. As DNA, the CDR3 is TGTGCCAGCAGTTTCAGACAGGGAATCACCGGGGAGCTGTTTTTT.

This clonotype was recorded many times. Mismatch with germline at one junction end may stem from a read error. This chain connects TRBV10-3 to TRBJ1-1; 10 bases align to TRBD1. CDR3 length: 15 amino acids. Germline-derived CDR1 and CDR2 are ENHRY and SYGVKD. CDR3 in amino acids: CAISDLDRGNPEAFF. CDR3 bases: TGTGCCATCAGTGACCTGGACAGGGGGAACCCTGAAGCTTTCTTT.

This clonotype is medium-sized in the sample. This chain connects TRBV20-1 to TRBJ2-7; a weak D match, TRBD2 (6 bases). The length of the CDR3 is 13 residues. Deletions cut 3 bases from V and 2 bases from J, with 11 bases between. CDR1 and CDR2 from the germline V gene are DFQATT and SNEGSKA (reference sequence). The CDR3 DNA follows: TGCAGTGCTAGCGGGGGACCTGCCTACGAGCAGTACTTC. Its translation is CSASGGPAYEQYF.